This T cell receptor (beta chain) came from a study of metastatic and nonmetastatic thyroid tumors. Study overall: Repertoire comparisons spanned blood and tumor or nodule tissue from malignant and benign thyroid patients.

Findings and limits, study-wide: The reported finding was significantly higher TCR beta diversity in malignant thyroid tumors relative to benign nodules, in blood and tumor.

The authors' processing: Across clinicopathological groups, CDR3 differences served as the basis for building a distant-metastasis classifier for papillary thyroid cancer. With MiXCR, TCRdb called clones anew from the PCR reads. TCRdb, not the original authors, processed these V and J calls. The sample has 45,000 to 55,000 clones, around 23% seen once. Notes on this clone: The antigen is unknown.

No treatment had been given to any patient before thyroid surgery. The material sequenced was blood. This clonotype was sampled from a male donor with papillary thyroid cancer or a benign thyroid nodule (not recorded which). Some clones in this sample may be carry-over from other donors' samples.

CDR3 in DNA: TGTGCCAGCAGCCAAGAGTGGGACGGTGGAAACACCATATATTTT. It specifies CASSQEWDGGNTIYF. This chain uses TRBV4-2 with TRBJ1-3; a weak D match, TRBD1 (5 bases). The CDR3 is 15 amino acids. CDR1 LGHNA and CDR2 YNFKEQ come from the germline V gene. V was shortened by 0 bases and J by 3 bases, with 9 bases between the two germline ends.